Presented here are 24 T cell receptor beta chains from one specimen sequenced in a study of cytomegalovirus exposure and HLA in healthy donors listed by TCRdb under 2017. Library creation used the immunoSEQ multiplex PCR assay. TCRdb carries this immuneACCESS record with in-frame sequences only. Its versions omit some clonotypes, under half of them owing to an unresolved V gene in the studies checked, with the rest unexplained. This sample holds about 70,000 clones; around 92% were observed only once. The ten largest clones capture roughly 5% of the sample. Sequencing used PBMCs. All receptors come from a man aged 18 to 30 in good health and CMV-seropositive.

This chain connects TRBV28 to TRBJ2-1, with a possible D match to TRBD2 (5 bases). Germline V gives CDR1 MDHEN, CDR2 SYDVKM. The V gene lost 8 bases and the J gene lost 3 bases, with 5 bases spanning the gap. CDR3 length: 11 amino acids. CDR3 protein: CASGSYNEQFF. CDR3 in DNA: TGTGCCAGCGGGAGCTACAATGAGCAGTTCTTC.

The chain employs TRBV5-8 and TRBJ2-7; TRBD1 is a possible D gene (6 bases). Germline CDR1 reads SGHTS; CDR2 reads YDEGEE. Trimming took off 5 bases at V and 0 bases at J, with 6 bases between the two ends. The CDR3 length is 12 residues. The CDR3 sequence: CASRGHSYEQYF. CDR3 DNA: TGTGCCAGCAGGGGACACTCCTACGAGCAGTACTTC.

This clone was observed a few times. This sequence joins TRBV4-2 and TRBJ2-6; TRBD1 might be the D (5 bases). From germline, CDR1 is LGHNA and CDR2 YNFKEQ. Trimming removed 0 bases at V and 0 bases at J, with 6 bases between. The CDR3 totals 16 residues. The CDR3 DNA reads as TGTGCCAGCAGCCAAGACGACAGCTCTGGGGCCAACGTCCTGACTTTC. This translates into CASSQDDSSGANVLTF.

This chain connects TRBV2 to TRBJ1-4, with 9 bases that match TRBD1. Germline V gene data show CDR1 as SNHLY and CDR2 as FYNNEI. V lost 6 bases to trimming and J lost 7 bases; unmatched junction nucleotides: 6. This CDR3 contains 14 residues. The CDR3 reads CASSQQGAREKLFF. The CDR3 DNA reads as TGTGCCAGCAGCCAACAGGGGGCGCGTGAAAAACTGTTTTTT. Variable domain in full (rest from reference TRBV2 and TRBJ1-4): EPEVTQTPSHQVTQMGQEVILRCVPISNHLYFYWYRQILGQKVEFLVSFYNNEISEKSEIFDDQFSVERPDGSNFTLKIRSTKLEDSAMYFCASSQQGAREKLFFGSGTQLSVL.

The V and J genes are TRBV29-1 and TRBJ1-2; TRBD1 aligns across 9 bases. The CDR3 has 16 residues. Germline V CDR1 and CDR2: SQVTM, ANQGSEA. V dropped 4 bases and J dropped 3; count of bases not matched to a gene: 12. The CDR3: CSVGSRGQGAYYGYTF. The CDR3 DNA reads TGCAGCGTTGGTTCGCGGGGACAGGGTGCATACTATGGCTACACCTTC.

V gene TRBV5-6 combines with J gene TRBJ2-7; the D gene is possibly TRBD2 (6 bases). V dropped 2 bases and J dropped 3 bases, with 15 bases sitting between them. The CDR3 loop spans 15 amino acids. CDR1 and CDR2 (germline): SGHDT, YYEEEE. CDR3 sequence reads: CASSLPSVESYEQYF. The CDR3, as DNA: TGTGCCAGCAGCTTACCTAGCGTTGAAAGCTACGAGCAGTACTTC.

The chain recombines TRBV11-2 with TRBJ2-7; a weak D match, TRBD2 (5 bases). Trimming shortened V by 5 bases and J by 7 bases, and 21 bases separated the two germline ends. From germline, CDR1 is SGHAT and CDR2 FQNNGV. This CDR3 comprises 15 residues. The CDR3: CASSPPNQGSMEQYF. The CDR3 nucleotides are TGTGCCAGCAGCCCCCCAAACCAAGGGAGTATGGAGCAGTACTTC.

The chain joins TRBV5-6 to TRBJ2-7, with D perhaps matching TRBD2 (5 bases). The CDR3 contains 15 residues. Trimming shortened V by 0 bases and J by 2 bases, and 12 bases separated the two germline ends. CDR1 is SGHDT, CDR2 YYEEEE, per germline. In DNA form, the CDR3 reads TGTGCCAGCAGCTTGGGGTCCAGCGGAGCCTACGAGCAGTACTTC. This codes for CASSLGSSGAYEQYF.

The CDR3 DNA is TGTGCCAGCAGTCACCGGGACTACACCGGGGAGCTGTTTTTT. Translation: CASSHRDYTGELFF. This rearrangement joins TRBV6-5 to TRBJ2-2; a possible D gene is TRBD2 (6 bases). CDR1 and CDR2 from the germline V gene are MNHEY and SVGAGI. The CDR3 totals 14 residues. The V and J ends lost 5 bases and 3 bases respectively, with 10 bases between them.

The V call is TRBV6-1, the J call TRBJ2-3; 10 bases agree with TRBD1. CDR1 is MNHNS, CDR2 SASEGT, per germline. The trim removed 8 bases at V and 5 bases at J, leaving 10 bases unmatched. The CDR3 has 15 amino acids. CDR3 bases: TGTGCCAGCCGCCCCGACAGGGGGCCAGGAGATACGCAGTATTTT. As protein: CASRPDRGPGDTQYF.

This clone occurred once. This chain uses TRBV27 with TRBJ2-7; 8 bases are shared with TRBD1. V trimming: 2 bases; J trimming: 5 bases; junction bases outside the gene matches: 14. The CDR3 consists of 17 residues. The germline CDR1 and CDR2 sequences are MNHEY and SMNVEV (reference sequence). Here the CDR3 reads CASSLTRLTGGMDEQYF. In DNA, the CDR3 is TGTGCCAGCAGTTTAACTCGTCTCACAGGGGGGATGGACGAGCAGTACTTC.

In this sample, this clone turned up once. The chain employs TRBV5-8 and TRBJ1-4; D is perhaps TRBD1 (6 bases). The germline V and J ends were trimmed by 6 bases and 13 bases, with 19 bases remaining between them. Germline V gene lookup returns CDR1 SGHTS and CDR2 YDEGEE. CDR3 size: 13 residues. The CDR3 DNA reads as TGTGCCAGCACCCCGGCCCCCGGGACAATACTGTTTTTT. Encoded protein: CASTPAPGTILFF.

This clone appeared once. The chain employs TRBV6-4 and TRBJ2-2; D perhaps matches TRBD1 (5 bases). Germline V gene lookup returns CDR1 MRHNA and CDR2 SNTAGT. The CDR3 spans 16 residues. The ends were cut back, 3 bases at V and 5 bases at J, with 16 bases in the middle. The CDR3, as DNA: TGTGCCAGCAGTGAATTTATGGCAGGGCCTACCGGGGAGCTGTTTTTT. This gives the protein CASSEFMAGPTGELFF.

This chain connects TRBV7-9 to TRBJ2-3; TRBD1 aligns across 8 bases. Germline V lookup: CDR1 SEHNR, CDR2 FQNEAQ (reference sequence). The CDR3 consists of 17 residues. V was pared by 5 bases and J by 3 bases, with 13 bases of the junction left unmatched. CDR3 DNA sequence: TGTGCCAGCAGCCGACAACCAGGGGGCATTGGGACAGATACGCAGTATTTT. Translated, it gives CASSRQPGGIGTDTQYF.

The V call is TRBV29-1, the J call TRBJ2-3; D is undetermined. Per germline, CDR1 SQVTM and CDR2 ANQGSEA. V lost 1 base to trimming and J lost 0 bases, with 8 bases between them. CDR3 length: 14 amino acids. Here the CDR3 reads CSVEVTVSTDTQYF. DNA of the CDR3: TGCAGCGTTGAAGTCACAGTCAGCACAGATACGCAGTATTTT.

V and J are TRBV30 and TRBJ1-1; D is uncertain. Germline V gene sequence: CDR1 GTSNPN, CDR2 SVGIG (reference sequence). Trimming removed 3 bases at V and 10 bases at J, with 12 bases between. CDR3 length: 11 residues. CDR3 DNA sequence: TGTGCCTGGAGCCCCGGGGTCGGAGCTTTCTTT. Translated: CAWSPGVGAFF.

This CDR3 is CASSPMGDRQYF. CDR3 DNA sequence: TGTGCCAGCAGCCCCATGGGGGACAGACAGTACTTC. The rearrangement uses TRBV7-2 and TRBJ2-7; 7 bases map to TRBD1. CDR1 and CDR2 from the germline V gene are SGHTA and FQGNSA. With V trimmed by 5 bases and J by 10 bases, 8 bases remained unmatched. This CDR3 has 12 residues.

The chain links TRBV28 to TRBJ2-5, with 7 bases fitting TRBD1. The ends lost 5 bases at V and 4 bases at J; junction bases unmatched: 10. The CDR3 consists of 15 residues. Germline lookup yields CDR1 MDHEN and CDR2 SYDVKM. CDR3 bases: TGTGCCAGCAGTCTGGGACAGACCTGGGGAGAGACCCAGTACTTC. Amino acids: CASSLGQTWGETQYF.

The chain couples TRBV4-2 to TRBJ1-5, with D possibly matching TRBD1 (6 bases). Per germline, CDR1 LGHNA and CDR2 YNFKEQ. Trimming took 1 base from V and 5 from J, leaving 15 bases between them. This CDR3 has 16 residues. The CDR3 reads CASSQGAGANHQPQHF. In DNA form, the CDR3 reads TGTGCCAGCAGCCAAGGGGCAGGGGCAAATCATCAGCCCCAGCATTTT.

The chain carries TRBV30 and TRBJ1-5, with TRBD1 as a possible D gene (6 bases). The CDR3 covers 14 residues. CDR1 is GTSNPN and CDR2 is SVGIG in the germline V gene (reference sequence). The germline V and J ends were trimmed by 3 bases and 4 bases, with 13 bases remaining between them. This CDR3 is CAWSQTGNNQPQHF. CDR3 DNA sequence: TGTGCCTGGAGCCAAACAGGGAATAATCAGCCCCAGCATTTT.

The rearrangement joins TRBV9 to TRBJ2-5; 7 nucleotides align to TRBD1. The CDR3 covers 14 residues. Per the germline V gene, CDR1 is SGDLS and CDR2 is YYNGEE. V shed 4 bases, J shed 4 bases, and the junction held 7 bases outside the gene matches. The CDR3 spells CASSRNTGAETQYF. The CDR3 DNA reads TGTGCCAGCAGCAGAAATACAGGGGCAGAGACCCAGTACTTC.

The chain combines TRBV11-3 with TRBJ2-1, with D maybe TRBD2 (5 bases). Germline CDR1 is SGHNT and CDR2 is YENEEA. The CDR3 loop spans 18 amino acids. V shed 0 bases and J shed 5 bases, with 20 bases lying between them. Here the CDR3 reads CASSLDMDPTDLHNEQFF. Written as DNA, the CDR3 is TGTGCCAGCAGCTTAGATATGGACCCCACGGACTTGCACAATGAGCAGTTCTTC.

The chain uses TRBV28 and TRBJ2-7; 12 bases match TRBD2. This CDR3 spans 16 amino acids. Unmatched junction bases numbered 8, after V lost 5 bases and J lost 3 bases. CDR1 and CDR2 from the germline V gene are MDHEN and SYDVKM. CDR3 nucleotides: TGTGCCAGCAGTCCCCCGGGACTAGCGGGTCTCTACGAGCAGTACTTC. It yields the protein CASSPPGLAGLYEQYF.

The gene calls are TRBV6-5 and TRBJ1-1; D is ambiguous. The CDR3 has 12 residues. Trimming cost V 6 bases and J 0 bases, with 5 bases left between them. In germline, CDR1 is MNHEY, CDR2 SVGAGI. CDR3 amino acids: CASRSVNTEAFF. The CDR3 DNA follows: TGTGCCAGCAGGTCTGTGAACACTGAAGCTTTCTTT.